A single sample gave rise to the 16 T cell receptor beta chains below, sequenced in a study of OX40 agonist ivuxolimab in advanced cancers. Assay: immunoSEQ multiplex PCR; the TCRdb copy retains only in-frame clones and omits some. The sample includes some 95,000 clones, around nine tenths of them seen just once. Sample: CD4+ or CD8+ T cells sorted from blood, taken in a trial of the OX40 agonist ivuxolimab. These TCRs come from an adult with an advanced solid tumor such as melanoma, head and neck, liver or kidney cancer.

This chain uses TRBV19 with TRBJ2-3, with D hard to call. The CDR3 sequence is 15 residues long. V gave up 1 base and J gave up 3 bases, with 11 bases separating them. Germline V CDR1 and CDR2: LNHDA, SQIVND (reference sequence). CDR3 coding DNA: TGTGCCAGTAGTATAGGTCCTGGCCGTACAGATACGCAGTATTTT. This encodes CASSIGPGRTDTQYF.

This chain's CDR3 is CASSSAVGGGDTQYF. CDR3 sequence (DNA): TGTGCCAGCAGTTCTGCCGTCGGGGGTGGGGATACGCAGTATTTT. This chain uses TRBV27 with TRBJ2-3; D is possibly TRBD2 (6 bases). Germline V gene lookup returns CDR1 MNHEY and CDR2 SMNVEV (reference sequence). The CDR3 runs to 15 residues. The V and J ends lost 4 bases and 6 bases respectively, with 17 bases between them.

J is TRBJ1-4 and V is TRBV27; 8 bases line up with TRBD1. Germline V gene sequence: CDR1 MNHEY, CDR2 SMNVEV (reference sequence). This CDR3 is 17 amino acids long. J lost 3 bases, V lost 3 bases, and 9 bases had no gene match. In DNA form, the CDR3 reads TGTGCCAGCAGTTTTACTTCTCGACAGGGGTCTAATGAAAAACTGTTTTTT. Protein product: CASSFTSRQGSNEKLFF.

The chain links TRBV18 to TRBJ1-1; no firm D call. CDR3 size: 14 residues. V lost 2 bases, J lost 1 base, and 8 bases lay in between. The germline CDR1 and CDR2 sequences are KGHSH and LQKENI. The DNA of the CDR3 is TGTGCCAGCTCACCAGCGAATAAGAACACTGAAGCTTTCTTT. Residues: CASSPANKNTEAFF.

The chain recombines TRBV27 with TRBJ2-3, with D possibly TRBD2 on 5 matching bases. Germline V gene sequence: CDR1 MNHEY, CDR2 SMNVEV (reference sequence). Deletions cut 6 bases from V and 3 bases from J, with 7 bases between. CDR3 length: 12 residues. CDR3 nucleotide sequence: TGTGCCAGCAGAGGAGGAACAGATACGCAGTATTTT. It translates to CASRGGTDTQYF.

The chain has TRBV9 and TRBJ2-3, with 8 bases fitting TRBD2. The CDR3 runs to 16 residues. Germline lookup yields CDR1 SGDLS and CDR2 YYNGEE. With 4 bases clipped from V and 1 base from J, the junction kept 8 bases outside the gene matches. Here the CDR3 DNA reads TGTGCCAGCAGCCCATCCGGGACTAGGGGCACAGATACGCAGTATTTT. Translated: CASSPSGTRGTDTQYF.

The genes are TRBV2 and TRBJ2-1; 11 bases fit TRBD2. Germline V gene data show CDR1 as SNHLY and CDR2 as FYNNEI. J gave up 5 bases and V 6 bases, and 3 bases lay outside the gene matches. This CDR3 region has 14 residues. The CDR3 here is CASRGTSGDNEQFF. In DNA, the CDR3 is TGTGCCAGCAGAGGGACTAGCGGAGACAATGAGCAGTTCTTC. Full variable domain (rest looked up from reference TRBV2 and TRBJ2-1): EPEVTQTPSHQVTQMGQEVILRCVPISNHLYFYWYRQILGQKVEFLVSFYNNEISEKSEIFDDQFSVERPDGSNFTLKIRSTKLEDSAMYFCASRGTSGDNEQFFGPGTRLTVL.

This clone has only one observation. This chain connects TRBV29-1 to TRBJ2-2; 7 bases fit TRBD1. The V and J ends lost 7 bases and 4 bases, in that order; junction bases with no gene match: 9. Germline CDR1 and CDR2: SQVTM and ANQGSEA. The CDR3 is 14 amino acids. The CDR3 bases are TGCAGCGCTCTTTTGACAGGGACCACCGGGGAGCTGTTTTTT. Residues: CSALLTGTTGELFF.

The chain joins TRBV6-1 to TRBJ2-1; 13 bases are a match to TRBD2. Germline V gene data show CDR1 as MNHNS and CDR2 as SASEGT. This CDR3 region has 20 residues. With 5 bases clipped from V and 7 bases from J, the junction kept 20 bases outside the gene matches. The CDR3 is CASSQGPGLAGSRAGNEQFF. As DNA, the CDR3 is TGTGCCAGCAGTCAAGGCCCGGGACTAGCGGGATCCCGCGCGGGAAATGAGCAGTTCTTC.

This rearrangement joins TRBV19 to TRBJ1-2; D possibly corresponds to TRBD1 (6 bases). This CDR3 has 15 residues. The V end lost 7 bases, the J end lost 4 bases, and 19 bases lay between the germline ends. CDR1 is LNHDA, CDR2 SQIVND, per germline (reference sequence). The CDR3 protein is CASTRASGQVYGYTF. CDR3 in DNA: TGTGCCAGTACCCGGGCATCGGGACAAGTCTATGGCTACACCTTC. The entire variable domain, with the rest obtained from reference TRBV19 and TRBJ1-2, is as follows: DGGITQSPKYLFRKEGQNVTLSCEQNLNHDAMYWYRQDPGQGLRLIYYSQIVNDFQKGDIAEGYSVSREKKESFPLTVTSAQKNPTAFYLCASTRASGQVYGYTFGSGTRLTVV.

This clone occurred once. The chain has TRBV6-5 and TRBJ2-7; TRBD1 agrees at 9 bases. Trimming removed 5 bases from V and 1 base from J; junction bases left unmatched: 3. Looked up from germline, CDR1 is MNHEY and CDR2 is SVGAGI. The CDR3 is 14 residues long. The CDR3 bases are TGTGCCAGCAGTCGACAGGGGGGATCCTACGAGCAGTACGTC. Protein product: CASSRQGGSYEQYV.

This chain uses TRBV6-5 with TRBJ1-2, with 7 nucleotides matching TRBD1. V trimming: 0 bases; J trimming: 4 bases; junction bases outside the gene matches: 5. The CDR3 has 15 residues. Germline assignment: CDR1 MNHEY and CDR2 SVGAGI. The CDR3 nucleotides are TGTGCCAGCAGTTACTCAGGGGGCCGGGGCTATGGCTACACCTTC. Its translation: CASSYSGGRGYGYTF.

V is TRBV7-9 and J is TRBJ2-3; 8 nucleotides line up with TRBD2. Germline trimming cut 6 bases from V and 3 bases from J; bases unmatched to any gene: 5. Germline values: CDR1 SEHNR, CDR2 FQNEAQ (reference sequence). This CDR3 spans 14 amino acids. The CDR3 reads CASRLADETDTQYF. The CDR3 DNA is TGTGCCAGCAGACTAGCGGATGAAACAGATACGCAGTATTTT.

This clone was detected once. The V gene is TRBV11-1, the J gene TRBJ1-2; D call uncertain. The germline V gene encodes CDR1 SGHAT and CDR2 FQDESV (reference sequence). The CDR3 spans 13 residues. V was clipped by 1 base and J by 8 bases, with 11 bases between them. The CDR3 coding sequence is TGTGCCAGCAGCTTAGATTCTAGTCGGGGCTACACCTTC. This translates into CASSLDSSRGYTF.

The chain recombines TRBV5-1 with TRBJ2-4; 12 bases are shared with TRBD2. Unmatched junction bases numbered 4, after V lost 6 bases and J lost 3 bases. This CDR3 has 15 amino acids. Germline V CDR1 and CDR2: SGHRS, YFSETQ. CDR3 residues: CASTELAGGKNIQYF. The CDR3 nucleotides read TGCGCCAGCACAGAACTAGCGGGAGGCAAAAACATTCAGTACTTC.

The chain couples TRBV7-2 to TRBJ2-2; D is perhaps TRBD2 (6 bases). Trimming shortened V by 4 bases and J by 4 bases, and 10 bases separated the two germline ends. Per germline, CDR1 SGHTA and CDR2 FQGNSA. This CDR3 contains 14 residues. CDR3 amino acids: CASSWGTGTGELFF. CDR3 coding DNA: TGTGCCAGCAGCTGGGGGACTGGCACCGGGGAGCTGTTTTTT.